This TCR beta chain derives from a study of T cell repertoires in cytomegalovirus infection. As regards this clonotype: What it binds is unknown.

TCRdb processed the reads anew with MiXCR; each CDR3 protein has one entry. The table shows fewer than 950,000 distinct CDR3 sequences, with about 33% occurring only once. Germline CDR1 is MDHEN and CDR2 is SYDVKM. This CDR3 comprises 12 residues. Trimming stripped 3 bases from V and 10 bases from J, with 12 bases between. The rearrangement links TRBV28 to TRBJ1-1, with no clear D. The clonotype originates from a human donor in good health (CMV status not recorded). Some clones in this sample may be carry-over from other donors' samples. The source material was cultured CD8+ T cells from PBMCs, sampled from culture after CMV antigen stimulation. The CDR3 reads CASSFSRPGAFF. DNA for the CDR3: TGTGCCAGCAGTTTTTCGCGGCCTGGAGCTTTCTTT. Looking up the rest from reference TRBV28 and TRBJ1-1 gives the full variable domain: DVKVTQSSRYLVKRTGEKVFLECVQDMDHENMFWYRQDPGLGLRLIYFSYDVKMKEKGDIPEGYSVSREKKERFSLILESASTNQTSMYLCASSFSRPGAFFGQGTRLTVV.